The 26 T cell receptor beta chains below come from one sample, sequenced in a study of CD8 T cells in Susac syndrome. RNA amounts of roughly 0.45 to 1 ug underwent reverse transcription with random hexamers. TCRdb re-called the immunoSEQ multiplex PCR reads through MiXCR, storing one row per CDR3 protein. The data show around 140,000 distinct CDR3 sequences, approximately 95% seen once. The material sequenced was CD4+ T cells from PBMCs. Receptors originate from a human donor with multiple sclerosis.

The CDR3 sequence is CASSYPGPGGSYNEQFF. CDR3 DNA sequence: TGTGCCAGCAGTTATCCCGGGCCCGGGGGCTCCTACAATGAGCAGTTCTTC. The chain uses TRBV27 and TRBJ2-1; tentative D call: TRBD2 (6 bases). Per germline, CDR1 MNHEY and CDR2 SMNVEV (reference sequence). The CDR3 is made up of 17 amino acids. V was shortened by 4 bases and J by 0 bases, with 16 bases between the two germline ends.

The chain is built from TRBV29-1 and TRBJ1-1; D ambiguous. The CDR3 is 12 residues long. Germline assignment: CDR1 SQVTM and CDR2 ANQGSEA. The CDR3 sequence is CRGDSMNTEAFF. The CDR3 DNA is TGCAGGGGCGATTCCATGAACACTGAAGCTTTCTTT.

This chain uses TRBV4-3 with TRBJ2-3, with TRBD2 matching 13 bases. The CDR3 is made up of 18 amino acids. Per germline, CDR1 LGHNA and CDR2 YSLEER. V lost 0 bases, J lost 7 bases, and 10 bases stayed unmatched. This CDR3 reads CASSQDVTGLAGTNTQYF. As DNA, the CDR3 is TGCGCCAGCAGCCAAGATGTAACGGGACTAGCGGGGACAAATACGCAGTATTTT.

This clonotype was counted a single time. J is TRBJ1-1 and V is TRBV29-1, with TRBD1 as a possible D gene (6 bases). The V gene's germline CDR1 is SQVTM and CDR2 ANQGSEA. V was clipped by 2 bases and J by 4 bases, with 11 bases between them. CDR3 length: 13 amino acids. DNA of the CDR3: TGCAGCGTTGAACAGGGAGGGGGCACTGAAGCTTTCTTT. The encoded protein is CSVEQGGGTEAFF.

This chain joins TRBV5-4 and TRBJ2-4; D gene uncertain. The V end lost 0 bases, the J end lost 7 bases, and 11 bases lay between the germline ends. CDR3 length: 14 residues. CDR1 is SGHNT, CDR2 YYREEE, per germline (reference sequence). CDR3 protein: CASSLEQSRNIQYF. The CDR3 nucleotides read TGTGCCAGCAGCTTGGAACAGAGTAGGAACATTCAGTACTTC. Looking up the rest from reference TRBV5-4 and TRBJ2-4 gives the full variable domain: ETGVTQSPTHLIKTRGQQVTLRCSSQSGHNTVSWYQQALGQGPQFIFQYYREEENGRGNFPPRFSGLQFPNYSSELNVNALELDDSALYLCASSLEQSRNIQYFGAGTRLSVL.

The chain couples TRBV27 to TRBJ2-2; 7 bases are shared with TRBD2. Germline assignment: CDR1 MNHEY and CDR2 SMNVEV (reference sequence). The CDR3 extends over 15 amino acids. The J segment lost 4 bases and the V segment lost 5 bases, leaving 7 bases of the junction unmatched. The CDR3 sequence: CASSLGRASTGELFF. DNA for the CDR3: TGTGCCAGCAGTCTGGGGAGGGCTTCCACCGGGGAGCTGTTTTTT.

V usage is TRBV2 and J usage is TRBJ2-7; possible D gene TRBD1, 6 bases. Germline V lookup: CDR1 SNHLY, CDR2 FYNNEI. This CDR3 contains 13 residues. Trimming cost V 8 bases and J 0 bases, with 11 bases left between them. The CDR3 loop reads CASLGQHSYEQYF. CDR3 nucleotide sequence: TGTGCCAGCTTAGGACAGCACTCCTACGAGCAGTACTTC.

The chain couples TRBV27 to TRBJ2-7; 12 bases are a match to TRBD2. Losses at the gene ends were 6 bases for V and 13 bases for J; bases not matched to a gene: 7. This CDR3 has 12 residues. The V gene's germline CDR1 is MNHEY and CDR2 SMNVEV (reference sequence). Here the CDR3 reads CASRTTSGGEYF. CDR3 sequence (DNA): TGTGCCAGCAGGACGACTAGCGGGGGTGAATACTTC.

The V call is TRBV6-1, the J call TRBJ2-3; 13 nucleotides line up with TRBD2. The V gene end was trimmed by 6 bases and the J gene end by 11 bases; junction bases not matched to a gene: 14. The germline V gene encodes CDR1 MNHNS and CDR2 SASEGT. The CDR3 consists of 16 residues. Here the CDR3 reads CASRSGLAGDPLGQYF. The DNA of the CDR3 is TGTGCCAGCAGATCAGGACTAGCGGGAGACCCGTTGGGGCAGTATTTT.

The rearrangement joins TRBV11-2 to TRBJ2-1; 8 nucleotides match TRBD2. CDR1 and CDR2 from the germline V gene are SGHAT and FQNNGV. V dropped 2 bases and J dropped 6; count of bases not matched to a gene: 6. This CDR3 spans 15 amino acids. CDR3 sequence: CASSLLAGQGNEQFF. In DNA form, the CDR3 reads TGTGCCAGCAGCTTACTAGCGGGCCAGGGCAATGAGCAGTTCTTC.

The chain recombines TRBV4-1 with TRBJ1-2, with D maybe TRBD1 (6 bases). There are 14 residues in the CDR3. Per germline, CDR1 MGHRA and CDR2 YSYEKL. Deletions cut 2 bases from V and 4 bases from J, with 11 bases between. In DNA form, the CDR3 reads TGCGCCAGCAGCCAAAACAGGGAAGGCTATGGCTACACCTTC. This codes for CASSQNREGYGYTF.

This chain connects TRBV12-3 or TRBV12-4 to TRBJ1-1; D unresolved. CDR3 length: 16 residues. V was shortened by 4 bases and J by 1 base, with 16 bases between the two germline ends. The CDR3 region has the DNA TGTGCCAGCAGTTCCGGACTCGGAGCAGGGAACACTGAAGCTTTCTTT. This gives the protein CASSSGLGAGNTEAFF.

This chain uses TRBV7-2 with TRBJ2-2; tentatively, D is TRBD1 or TRBD2 (5 bases each). The CDR3 extends over 14 amino acids. Trimming left V 5 bases short and J 9 bases short, with 16 bases between. The V gene's germline CDR1 is SGHTA and CDR2 FQGNSA. This CDR3 reads CASSPRTTGRELFF. In nucleotides, the CDR3 is TGTGCCAGCAGCCCAAGGACCACGGGGCGGGAGCTGTTTTTT.

The chain joins TRBV28 to TRBJ2-1; D gene ambiguous. Germline loops: CDR1 MDHEN, CDR2 SYDVKM. The CDR3 extends over 12 amino acids. The V and J ends lost 7 bases and 9 bases respectively, with 13 bases between them. Here the CDR3 DNA reads TGTGCCAGCACCCTGGGCGTGGGTGAGCAGTTCTTC. Encoded protein: CASTLGVGEQFF.

This clonotype has only one observation. The chain joins TRBV20-1 to TRBJ1-4, with 8 nucleotides matching TRBD1. The J segment lost 8 bases and the V segment lost 1 base, leaving 6 bases of the junction unmatched. From germline, CDR1 is DFQATT and CDR2 SNEGSKA (reference sequence). CDR3 length: 14 residues. CDR3 region: CSARGWTGREKLFF. CDR3 nucleotides: TGCAGTGCTAGAGGTTGGACAGGGAGGGAAAAACTGTTTTTT.

The rearrangement links TRBV2 to TRBJ2-2, with 8 bases matching TRBD2. The CDR3 has 16 amino acids. Germline CDR1 and CDR2: SNHLY and FYNNEI. V was clipped by 5 bases and J by 6 bases; unmatched bases: 11. CDR3 sequence: CASSMTSAVGAGELFF. The CDR3 DNA follows: TGTGCCAGCAGTATGACTAGCGCCGTGGGGGCCGGGGAGCTGTTTTTT.

The chain combines TRBV20-1 with TRBJ1-2; D call uncertain. The V and J ends lost 0 bases and 2 bases respectively, with 4 bases between them. The CDR3 consists of 12 residues. CDR1 and CDR2 (germline): DFQATT, SNEGSKA (reference sequence). The CDR3 sequence: CSAREENYGYTF. As DNA, the CDR3 is TGCAGTGCTAGAGAGGAGAACTATGGCTACACCTTC.

V and J are TRBV4-3 and TRBJ1-1; 10 nucleotides line up with TRBD1. This CDR3 has 14 residues. From germline, CDR1 is LGHNA and CDR2 YSLEER. The junction had 1 base not matched to a gene; V was cut back by 4 bases and J by 2 bases. The CDR3 DNA is TGCGCCAGCAGCCGGGACAGGGGTAACACTGAAGCTTTCTTT. Protein sequence: CASSRDRGNTEAFF.

This clonotype was counted a single time. The chain is built from TRBV27 and TRBJ1-2, with TRBD1 as a possible D gene (5 bases). The CDR3 is made up of 15 amino acids. Trimming removed 10 bases at V and 3 bases at J, with 21 bases between. Per germline, CDR1 MNHEY and CDR2 SMNVEV (reference sequence). The CDR3 bases are TGTGCCACCCGGCGGAGCGGGACGACGGACTATGGCTACACCTTC. This codes for CATRRSGTTDYGYTF.

This clonotype was recorded once. As DNA, the CDR3 is TGCGCCAGCAGCAAACGGACAGGGTACATAGAGACCCAGTACTTC. Its translation is CASSKRTGYIETQYF. The chain is built from TRBV4-1 and TRBJ2-5, with TRBD1 identical over 8 bases. CDR1 and CDR2 (germline): MGHRA, YSYEKL. This CDR3 has 15 amino acids. V dropped 5 bases and J dropped 4; count of bases not matched to a gene: 9.

The rearrangement uses TRBV13 and TRBJ2-2; 8 bases fit TRBD1. Trimming removed 6 bases from V and 6 bases from J; junction bases left unmatched: 6. Germline assignment: CDR1 PRHDT and CDR2 FYEKMQ (reference sequence). This CDR3 is 14 amino acids long. DNA for the CDR3: TGTGCCAGCAGTTTCACAGGGGGACCCGGGGAGCTGTTTTTT. It codes for CASSFTGGPGELFF.

This chain uses TRBV9 with TRBJ1-1; D gene uncertain. Germline V gene data show CDR1 as SGDLS and CDR2 as YYNGEE. The CDR3 sequence is 14 residues long. Trimming removed 0 bases at V and 1 base at J, with 7 bases between. The DNA of the CDR3 is TGTGCCAGCAGCGTAGCGGCAGCGAACACTGAAGCTTTCTTT. This encodes CASSVAAANTEAFF. The full variable domain, rest sourced from reference TRBV9 and TRBJ1-1, is DSGVTQTPKHLITATGQRVTLRCSPRSGDLSVYWYQQSLDQGLQFLIQYYNGEERAKGNILERFSAQQFPDLHSELNLSSLELGDSALYFCASSVAAANTEAFFGQGTRLTVV.

The rearrangement links TRBV9 to TRBJ2-5; D call uncertain. Germline CDR1 and CDR2: SGDLS and YYNGEE. V was trimmed by 4 bases and J by 5 bases, leaving 9 bases between them. The CDR3 length is 12 residues. CDR3 protein: CASSTLGETQYF. CDR3 in DNA: TGTGCCAGCAGCACCCTTGGGGAGACCCAGTACTTC.

J is TRBJ2-5 and V is TRBV20-1; 11 bases match TRBD1. Per germline, CDR1 DFQATT and CDR2 SNEGSKA (reference sequence). V lost 5 bases and J lost 5; bases outside the gene matches: 7. CDR3 length equals 14 residues. The CDR3 DNA reads TGCAGTGCTGGAGGACAGGGGGCGGGCGAGACCCAGTACTTC. Translation gives CSAGGQGAGETQYF.

This sequence joins TRBV13 and TRBJ2-7, with 13 nucleotides matching TRBD2. Germline loops: CDR1 PRHDT, CDR2 FYEKMQ (reference sequence). CDR3 size: 15 residues. V trimming: 3 bases; J trimming: 6 bases; junction bases outside the gene matches: 5. This CDR3 reads CASSLTSGRIGEQYF. The DNA of the CDR3 is TGTGCCAGCAGCTTGACTAGCGGGAGGATCGGCGAGCAGTACTTC.

CDR3 residues: CASSLMRTGTGETQYF. As DNA, the CDR3 is TGTGCCAGCAGTTTAATGAGGACAGGGACGGGGGAGACCCAGTACTTC. The genes are TRBV12-3 or TRBV12-4 and TRBJ2-5; 8 nucleotides match TRBD1. CDR3 length: 16 amino acids. The V and J ends lost 2 bases and 5 bases, in that order; junction bases with no gene match: 10.